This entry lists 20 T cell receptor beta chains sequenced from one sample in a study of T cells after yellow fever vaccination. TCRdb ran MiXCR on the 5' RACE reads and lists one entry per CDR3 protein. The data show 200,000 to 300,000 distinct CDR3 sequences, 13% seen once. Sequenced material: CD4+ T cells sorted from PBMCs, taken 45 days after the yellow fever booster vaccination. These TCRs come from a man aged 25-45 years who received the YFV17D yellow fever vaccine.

This CDR3 is CASSQQGLAASYEQYF. CDR3 nucleotide sequence: TGTGCCAGCAGCCAACAGGGACTAGCGGCCTCCTACGAGCAGTACTTC. V gene TRBV4-2 combines with J gene TRBJ2-7; 11 nucleotides align to TRBD2. The V segment lost 2 bases and the J segment 0 bases; nucleotides outside the gene matches: 3. From germline, CDR1 is LGHNA and CDR2 YNFKEQ. The CDR3 is 16 amino acids.

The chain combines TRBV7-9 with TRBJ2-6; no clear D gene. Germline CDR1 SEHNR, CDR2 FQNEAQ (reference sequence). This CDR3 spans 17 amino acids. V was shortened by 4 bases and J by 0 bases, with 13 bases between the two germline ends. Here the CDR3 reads CASSSKTLGSGANVLTF. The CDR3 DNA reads TGTGCCAGCAGCTCGAAAACCCTTGGCTCTGGGGCCAACGTCCTGACTTTC. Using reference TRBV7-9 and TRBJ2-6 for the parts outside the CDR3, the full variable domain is DTGVSQNPRHKITKRGQNVTFRCDPISEHNRLYWYRQTLGQGPEFLTYFQNEAQLEKSRLLSDRFSAERPKGSFSTLEIQRTEQGDSAMYLCASSSKTLGSGANVLTFGAGSRLTVL.

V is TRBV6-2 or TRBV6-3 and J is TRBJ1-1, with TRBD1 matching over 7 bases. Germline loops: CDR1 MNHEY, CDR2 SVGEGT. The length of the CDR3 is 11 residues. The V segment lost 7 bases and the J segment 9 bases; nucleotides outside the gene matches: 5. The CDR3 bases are TGTGCCAGCACTCAGGGGGTGAAAGCTTTCTTT. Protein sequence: CASTQGVKAFF.

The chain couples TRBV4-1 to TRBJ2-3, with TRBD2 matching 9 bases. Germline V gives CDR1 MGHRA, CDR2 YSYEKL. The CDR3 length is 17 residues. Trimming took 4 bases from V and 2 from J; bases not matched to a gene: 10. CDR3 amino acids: CASSRLSGGLHTDTQYF. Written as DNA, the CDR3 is TGCGCCAGCAGCCGCCTTAGCGGGGGACTACACACAGATACGCAGTATTTT.

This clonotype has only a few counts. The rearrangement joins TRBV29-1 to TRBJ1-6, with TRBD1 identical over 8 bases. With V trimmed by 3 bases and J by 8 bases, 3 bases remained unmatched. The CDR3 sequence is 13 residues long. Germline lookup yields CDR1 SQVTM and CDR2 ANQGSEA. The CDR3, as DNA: TGCAGCGTTGAGACGGACAGGGATTCACCCCTCCACTTT. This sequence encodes CSVETDRDSPLHF.

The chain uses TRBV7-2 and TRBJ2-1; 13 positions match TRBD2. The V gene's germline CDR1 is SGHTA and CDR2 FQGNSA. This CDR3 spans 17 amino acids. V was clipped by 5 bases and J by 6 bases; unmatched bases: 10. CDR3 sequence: CASSPRSGTSGVNEQFF. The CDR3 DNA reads TGTGCCAGCAGCCCCCGGTCGGGGACTAGCGGGGTCAATGAGCAGTTCTTC.

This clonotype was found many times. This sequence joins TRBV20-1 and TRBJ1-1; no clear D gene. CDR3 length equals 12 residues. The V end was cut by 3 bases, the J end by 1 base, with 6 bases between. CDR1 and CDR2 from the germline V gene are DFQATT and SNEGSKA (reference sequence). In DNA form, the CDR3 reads TGCAGTGCTAGGCGGGAGAACACTGAAGCTTTCTTT. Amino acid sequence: CSARRENTEAFF.

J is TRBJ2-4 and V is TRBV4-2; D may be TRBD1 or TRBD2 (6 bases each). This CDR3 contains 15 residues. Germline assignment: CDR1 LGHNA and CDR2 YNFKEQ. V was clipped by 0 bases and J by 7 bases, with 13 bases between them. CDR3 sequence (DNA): TGTGCCAGCAGCCAAGATACGGGGGCGGAGAACATTCAGTACTTC. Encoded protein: CASSQDTGAENIQYF.

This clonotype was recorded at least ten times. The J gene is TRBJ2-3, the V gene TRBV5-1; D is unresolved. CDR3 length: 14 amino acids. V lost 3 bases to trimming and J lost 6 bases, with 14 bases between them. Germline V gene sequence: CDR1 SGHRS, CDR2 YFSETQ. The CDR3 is CASSYTGQRDTQYF. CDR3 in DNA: TGCGCCAGCAGCTACACCGGGCAAAGGGATACGCAGTATTTT.

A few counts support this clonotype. The CDR3 reads CASSSRLGGETQYF. CDR3 coding DNA: TGTGCCAGCAGCTCTCGACTAGGGGGGGAGACCCAGTACTTC. The chain uses TRBV9 and TRBJ2-5, with D tentatively TRBD1 or TRBD2 (6 bases each). This CDR3 is 14 amino acids long. CDR1 and CDR2 from the germline V gene are SGDLS and YYNGEE. The V end lost 4 bases, the J end lost 5 bases, and 15 bases lay between the germline ends.

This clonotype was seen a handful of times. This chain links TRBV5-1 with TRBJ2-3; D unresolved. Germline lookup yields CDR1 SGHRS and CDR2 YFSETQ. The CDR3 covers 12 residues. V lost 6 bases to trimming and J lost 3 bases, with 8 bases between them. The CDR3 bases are TGCGCCAGCATCGGGTTTACAGATACGCAGTATTTT. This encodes CASIGFTDTQYF.

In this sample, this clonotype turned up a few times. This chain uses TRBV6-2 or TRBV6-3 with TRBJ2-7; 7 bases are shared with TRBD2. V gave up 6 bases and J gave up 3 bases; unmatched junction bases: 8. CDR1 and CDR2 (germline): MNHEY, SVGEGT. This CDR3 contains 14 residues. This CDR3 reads CASSKRDYRYEQYF. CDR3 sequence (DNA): TGTGCCAGCAGCAAACGGGACTACCGCTACGAGCAGTACTTC.

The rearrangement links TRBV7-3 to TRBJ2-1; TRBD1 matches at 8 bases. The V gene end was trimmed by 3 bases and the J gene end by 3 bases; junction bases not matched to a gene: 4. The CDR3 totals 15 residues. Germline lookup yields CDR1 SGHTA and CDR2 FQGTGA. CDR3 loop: CASSFGTGRYNEQFF. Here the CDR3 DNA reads TGTGCCAGCAGCTTCGGGACAGGACGCTACAATGAGCAGTTCTTC. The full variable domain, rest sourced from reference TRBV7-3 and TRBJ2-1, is GAGVSQTPSNKVTEKGKYVELRCDPISGHTALYWYRQSLGQGPEFLIYFQGTGAADDSGLPNDRFFAVRPEGSVSTLKIQRTERGDSAVYLCASSFGTGRYNEQFFGPGTRLTVL.

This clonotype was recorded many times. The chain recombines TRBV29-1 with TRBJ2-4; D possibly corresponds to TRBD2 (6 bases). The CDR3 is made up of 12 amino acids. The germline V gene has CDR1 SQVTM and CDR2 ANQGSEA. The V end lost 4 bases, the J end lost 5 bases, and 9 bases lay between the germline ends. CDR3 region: CSVVGGENIQYF. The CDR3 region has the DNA TGCAGCGTTGTGGGGGGAGAAAACATTCAGTACTTC.

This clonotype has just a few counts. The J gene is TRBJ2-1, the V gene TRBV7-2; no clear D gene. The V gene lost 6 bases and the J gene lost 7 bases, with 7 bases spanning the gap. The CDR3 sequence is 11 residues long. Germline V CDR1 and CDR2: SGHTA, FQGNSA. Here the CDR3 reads CASSTRNEQFF. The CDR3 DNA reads TGTGCCAGCAGTACCAGGAATGAGCAGTTCTTC.

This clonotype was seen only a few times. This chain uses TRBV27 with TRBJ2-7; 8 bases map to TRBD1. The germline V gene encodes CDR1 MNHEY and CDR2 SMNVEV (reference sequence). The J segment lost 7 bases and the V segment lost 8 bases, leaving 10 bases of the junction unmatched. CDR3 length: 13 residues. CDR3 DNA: TGTGCCAGCCAACGACAGGGGTCTTGGGAGCAGTACTTC. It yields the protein CASQRQGSWEQYF.

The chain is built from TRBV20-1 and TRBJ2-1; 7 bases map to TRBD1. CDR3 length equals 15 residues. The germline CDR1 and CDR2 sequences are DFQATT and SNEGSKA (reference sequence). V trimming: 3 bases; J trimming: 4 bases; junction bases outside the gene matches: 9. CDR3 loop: CSASPERGLYNEQFF. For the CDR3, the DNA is TGCAGTGCTAGCCCCGAAAGGGGGCTGTACAATGAGCAGTTCTTC.

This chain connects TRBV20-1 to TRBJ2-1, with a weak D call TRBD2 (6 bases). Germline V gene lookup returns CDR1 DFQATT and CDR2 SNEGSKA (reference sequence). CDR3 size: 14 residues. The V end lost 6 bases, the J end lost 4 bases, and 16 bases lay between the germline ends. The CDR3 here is CSAAGTGIYNEQFF. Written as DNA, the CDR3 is TGCAGTGCGGCCGGGACTGGAATTTACAATGAGCAGTTCTTC.

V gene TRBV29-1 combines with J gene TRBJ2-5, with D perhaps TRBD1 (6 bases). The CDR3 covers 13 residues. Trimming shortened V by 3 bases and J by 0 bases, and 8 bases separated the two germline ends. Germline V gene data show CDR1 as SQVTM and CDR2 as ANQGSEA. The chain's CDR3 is CSVDRDNQETQYF. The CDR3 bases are TGCAGCGTTGACAGGGACAACCAAGAGACCCAGTACTTC.

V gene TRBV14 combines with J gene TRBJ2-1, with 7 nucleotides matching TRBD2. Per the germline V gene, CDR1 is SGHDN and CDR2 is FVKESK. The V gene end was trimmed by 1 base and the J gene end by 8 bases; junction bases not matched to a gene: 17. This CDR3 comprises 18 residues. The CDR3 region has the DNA TGTGCCAGCAGCCAAGGCCGGACTAGAGCGGGATTTCGGGATGAGCAGTTCTTC. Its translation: CASSQGRTRAGFRDEQFF.